The following is a T cell receptor beta chain sequence with its context. This clone was observed a few times. Its antigen is unknown. No base qualities exist here, and no much larger clone lies one base off it. The entire isolated RNA was reverse transcribed using the High Capacity cDNA Reverse Transcription Kit, and thus expressed TCRB transcripts were sequenced. Naive, central memory and regulatory T cell samples underwent deep immunoSEQ sequencing, averaging around 3.9 million total reads per sample. After sorted cells were lysed in RLT buffer, RNA was extracted with DNase-treated RNeasy Micro or Mini kits, with the choice depending on cell number. Each cell subset was processed separately to prevent cross-contamination, with patient and healthy donor samples processed together. TCRB sequences were amplified from cDNA with the immunoSEQ multiplex PCR, producing 87-bp fragments spanning the CDR3 region. Amplicons were sequenced on the Illumina HiSeq platform. The source study handled its data this way. PCR bias was computationally corrected using synthetic template baselines, reads within Hamming distance 2 were collapsed, and singletons that could not be merged were discarded. Reads were aligned to IMGT to assign V, D and J genes, CDR3 length, and insertions or deletions at six rearrangement sites. Clonotype counts were normalized to sorted cell number within each subset before computing true diversity and Gini coefficients with the tcR R package. The overlap coefficient, calculated on TCRB nucleotide sequences, was used to quantify repertoire sharing. Out-of-frame TCRB sequences from naive cells were analyzed to stand in for the pre-selection repertoire. TCRdb re-hosts the immuneACCESS table, in-frame sequences only. Its copies lack some clones; in the studies checked, an unresolved V gene accounts for under half of them, and the cause for the rest is not known. The V and J calls and clone size are taken from that table; D and trimming were inferred from the DNA. This sample gives hundreds of thousands of clones in total; about 32% of them show up just once. Of the sample, 0.06% to 0.07% falls within the top ten clones.

V is cut back by 3 bases and J by 4 bases, with 0 bases in the junction unmatched. In the germline V gene, CDR1 corresponds to SQVTM and CDR2 to ANQGSEA. Counted from cysteine to phenylalanine, this CDR3 has 12 amino acids. Kept here is only the CDR3 DNA, which spans 36 bases and is read in frame from base 1. Each donor gave one peripheral blood draw, roughly 0.11 L on average, collected into heparinised tubes. A BD FACSAria II and a panel including CD45RO, CCR7, CD25, CD127, CD95 and CD27 were used to sort naive, central memory, regulatory and stem cell-like memory CD4+ T cells. A purity above 98% was achieved for all sorted populations. PBMCs were isolated right away by Lymphoprep density gradient centrifugation and were stained directly, without culture. To minimize batch effects, samples were stained and sorted in pairs, one healthy donor with one patient per experiment. The sample belongs to a study of beta chain features in type 1 diabetes (dated by TCRdb to 2016 to 2018). Describing the broader study: Mean age, gender distribution, total cell number and subset yield did not differ between patients and healthy donors. A total of 90 million to 140 million sorted cells were examined across all samples, and RNA yield correlated strongly with the number of cells per subset. In the study, recently diagnosed type 1 diabetes patients and matched healthy donors were compared on the TCRB repertoires of their sorted circulating CD4+ T cell subsets. Naive and central memory subsets were obtained from all 30 or so donors, but regulatory and stem cell-like memory subsets were isolated from only 8 patients and roughly 8 healthy donors.

Results the study describes overall, beyond this receptor: Because cDNA was sequenced instead of genomic DNA, activated cells with high expression could be over-represented, although the groups did not differ in activation or CD3 levels. A moderate but significant shortening of TCRB CDR3 length was observed in type 1 diabetes patients in all four CD4+ subsets. At VDJ recombination sites, patients with type 1 diabetes made fewer insertions and deleted more nucleotides, a pattern implying thymic rearrangement abnormalities. The naive, central memory and regulatory TCRB repertoires appeared to resemble one another more closely among patients than among healthy donors. Because small numbers of individuals were included in the HLA sub-analyses, any influence of HLA type on TCRB rearrangement was left unresolved. PCR may preferentially amplify shorter templates, but because patient and control samples were amplified and corrected together, any resulting skew would affect both groups equally.

This receptor chain uses TRBV29-1 and TRBJ2-7, and TRBD1 aligns with 10 junction nucleotides. The clonotype comes from a man younger than 35 in good health. Material: naive CD4+ T cells from blood. This specimen's cell subset or site label, per the study, means: true naive CD4+ T cells. The CDR3 has the sequence CSVEGQGYEQYF. In nucleotide form, the sequence is TGCAGCGTTGAGGGACAGGGGTACGAGCAGTACTTC.